This is a list of T cell receptor beta chains from one sample in a study of blood T cell repertoires in COVID-19. Sequencing was performed with immunoSEQ multiplex PCR; in TCRdb, only in-frame clones are kept and a portion is missing. The table lists some 340,000 clones, 85% to 95% of them singletons. Sequencing input: PBMCs or T cells enriched from blood (not recorded which). The receptor set was obtained from a woman in her twenties or thirties who had been exposed to COVID-19. The CDR3 runs from the conserved cysteine through the conserved F or W. The order of the fields is V gene, J gene, clone size, D gene, CDR3 DNA, CDR3 protein. The D gene is left open where the match is weak. Where a row states a size, it is once, few, many or the class of an expanded clone; other rows omit it.

TRBV24-1,TRBJ1-1,-,-,TGTGCCACCAGTGACCGGGGACAGAACACTGAAGCTTTCTTT,CATSDRGQNTEAFF
TRBV5-1,TRBJ2-7,-,TRBD1,TGCGCCAGCAGCCGATCCGGGACAGGGAGCTACGAGCAGTACTTC,CASSRSGTGSYEQYF
TRBV27,TRBJ2-7,-,TRBD1,TGTGCCAGCAGTTTGGGGGCGGGACAGGGGTTATACGAGCAGTACTTC,CASSLGAGQGLYEQYF
TRBV19,TRBJ1-3,-,-,TGTGCCAGTTTACCTTCGTGGGCACGGCGGGCTGGAAACACCATATATTTT,CASLPSWARRAGNTIYF
TRBV19,TRBJ2-3,-,TRBD2,TGTGCCAGTAGTATAGGAGCGGGGTACACAGATACGCAGTATTTT,CASSIGAGYTDTQYF
TRBV19,TRBJ2-3,-,TRBD2,TGTGCCAGTAGGAGACTAGCGGGGGTCTTTTCGGGGACCACAGATACGCAGTATTTT,CASRRLAGVFSGTTDTQYF
TRBV5-1,TRBJ1-6,-,-,TGCGCCAGCAGCCCCAAACTTGGGACTAATAATTCACCCCTCCACTTT,CASSPKLGTNNSPLHF
TRBV3-1/TRBV3-2,TRBJ2-3,-,TRBD2,TGTGCCAGCAGCCAGACTAGCGGAAAAAACACAGATACGCAGTATTTT,CASSQTSGKNTDTQYF
TRBV7-9,TRBJ2-3,-,-,TGTGCCAGCAGCTTCGGTTCCGGTGGAGCAGATACGCAGTATTTT,CASSFGSGGADTQYF
TRBV29-1,TRBJ2-4,many,-,TGCAGCGTTCGAGGAATAGCCAAAAACATTCAGTACTTC,CSVRGIAKNIQYF
TRBV7-2,TRBJ1-2,-,-,TGTGCCAGCAGCTTAGCCGGGGGCTACACCTTC,CASSLAGGYTF
TRBV19,TRBJ1-2,-,-,TGTGCCAGTAGTATATGGGGAGAGGACTATGGCTACACCTTC,CASSIWGEDYGYTF
TRBV7-3,TRBJ1-3,-,-,TGTGCCAGCAGCACCAAGGTGGGGCTTTCATACACCATATATTTT,CASSTKVGLSYTIYF
TRBV25-1,TRBJ1-3,-,-,TGTGCCAGCAGTGAAATAGGGGAAAGTGGAAACACCATATATTTT,CASSEIGESGNTIYF
TRBV6-5,TRBJ1-2,-,-,TGTGCCAGCAGTTACTCTTGGGGGGACTATGGCTACACCTTC,CASSYSWGDYGYTF
TRBV27,TRBJ2-1,-,TRBD2,TGTGCCAGCAGTTACGGGACTAGCGGGGGGGCCAGTAATGAGCAGTTCTTC,CASSYGTSGGASNEQFF
TRBV5-1,TRBJ2-7,-,TRBD1,TGCGCCAGCAAGGGGACAGGGGGTTCTCCTGGCTCCTACGAGCAGTACTTC,CASKGTGGSPGSYEQYF
TRBV5-1,TRBJ2-7,-,TRBD1,TGCGCCAGCAGCTTTGGAACCGGGACAGGGGGCGACGAGCAGTACTTC,CASSFGTGTGGDEQYF
TRBV6-5,TRBJ1-1,-,-,TGTGCCAGCAGTTATGGACACCGGAACACTGAAGCTTTCTTT,CASSYGHRNTEAFF
TRBV19,TRBJ1-6,-,-,TGTGCCAGCAGACAGGAGAGCTCCTATAATTCACCCCTCCACTTT,CASRQESSYNSPLHF
TRBV5-1,TRBJ1-1,-,-,TGCGCCAGCAGCTTGGTGGACATTTTGAACACTGAAGCTTTCTTT,CASSLVDILNTEAFF
TRBV5-6,TRBJ1-1,-,-,TGTGCCAGCAGCCCGGGGGGAGTCACTGAAGCTTTCTTT,CASSPGGVTEAFF
TRBV24-1,TRBJ2-3,-,TRBD2,TGTGCCACCAGTGATCCCGCCGCGGGGGGTGAGACAGATACGCAGTATTTT,CATSDPAAGGETDTQYF
TRBV27,TRBJ1-6,-,-,TGTGCCAGCAGCCCCAGGGGCGGGGGCAGGTCACCCCTCCACTTT,CASSPRGGGRSPLHF
TRBV7-9,TRBJ2-1,once,-,TGTGCCTCTCCAGGGGGGTGGGGAGACAATGAGCAGTTCTTC,CASPGGWGDNEQFF
TRBV6-5,TRBJ1-5,once,-,TGTGCCAGCACTCCGCGGATCAATCAGCCCCAGCATTTT,CASTPRINQPQHF
TRBV6-5,TRBJ2-7,-,TRBD2,TGTGCCAGCAGTACATGGACTAGCGGGTGGGAGCAGTACTTC,CASSTWTSGWEQYF
TRBV5-1,TRBJ1-1,-,-,TGCGCCAGCAGCTTGGATGCCGGAGGCACTGAAGCTTTCTTT,CASSLDAGGTEAFF
TRBV2,TRBJ2-5,-,TRBD1,TGTGCCAGCATAAAAGGGGGCGGGTTGGGAGAGACCCAGTACTTC,CASIKGGGLGETQYF
TRBV13,TRBJ1-5,-,-,TGTGCCAGCAGCTTAGGCTATCAGCCCCAGCATTTT,CASSLGYQPQHF
TRBV3-1/TRBV3-2,TRBJ2-3,-,-,TGTGCCAGCAGCCATACGGGGTACAGCACAGATACGCAGTATTTT,CASSHTGYSTDTQYF
TRBV21-1,TRBJ1-5,-,-,TGTGCCAGCAGCAAGGACAGGGGTAATCAGCCCCAGCATTTT,CASSKDRGNQPQHF
TRBV4-3,TRBJ2-7,-,TRBD1,TGCGCCAGCAGCCAAGTTTTAGGGACAGGGTACCACGAGCAGTACTTC,CASSQVLGTGYHEQYF
TRBV4-3,TRBJ2-5,-,TRBD2,TGCGCCAGCAGCCAGGGTGGAATGGGACTAGCGGGGGAAAAGTACTTC,CASSQGGMGLAGEKYF
TRBV7-2,TRBJ1-2,once,-,TGTGCCAGCAGCTCCCGAGTTAACTATGGCTACACCTTC,CASSSRVNYGYTF
TRBV18,TRBJ2-1,-,TRBD1,TGTGCCAGCTCACCGCGGACAGGGCGGTCCAATGAGCAGTTCTTC,CASSPRTGRSNEQFF
TRBV6-5,TRBJ1-2,-,-,TGTGCCAGCAGTCCCGACAGGCCGATCTATGGCTACACCTTC,CASSPDRPIYGYTF
TRBV5-1,TRBJ2-3,once,-,TGCGCCAGCAGGCGACAGTTTTACACAGATACGCAGTATTTT,CASRRQFYTDTQYF
TRBV7-9,TRBJ1-5,-,-,TGTGCCAGCAGCCCGTCAAACAGGGCAGCCCAGCATTTT,CASSPSNRAAQHF
TRBV7-3,TRBJ1-3,-,TRBD1,TGTGCCAGCAGCCTGGGACAGGGTCAAGTTAGAAACACCATATATTTT,CASSLGQGQVRNTIYF
TRBV19,TRBJ1-1,-,-,TGTGCCAGTACCACCTCGAGAGGCACTGAAGCTTTCTTT,CASTTSRGTEAFF
TRBV6-1,TRBJ1-2,-,-,TGTGCCAGCAGTGAAGGTCTTCCAAGGGGCTATGGCTACACCTTC,CASSEGLPRGYGYTF
TRBV30,TRBJ1-4,few,TRBD1,TGTGCCTGGAGTGCGCGGACAGGCGGGTATGATGAAAAACTGTTTTTT,CAWSARTGGYDEKLFF
TRBV18,TRBJ2-1,-,TRBD2,TGTGCCAGCTCATTTCCCCCGGTGTCCGGGACTACCCCGGGGGATGAGCAGTTCTTC,CASSFPPVSGTTPGDEQFF
TRBV4-1,TRBJ1-5,-,TRBD1,TGCGCCAGCAGCCCCCGGGAGGGGGCTTGGCCCCAGCATTTT,CASSPREGAWPQHF
TRBV7-2,TRBJ1-1,few,-,TGTGCCAGCAGCTTATTTGAGGACACTGAAGCTTTCTTT,CASSLFEDTEAFF
TRBV5-8,TRBJ2-5,-,-,TGTGCCAGCAGCCGGCTAGGCCACCAAGAGACCCAGTACTTC,CASSRLGHQETQYF
TRBV5-1,TRBJ1-4,-,-,TGCGCCAGCAGCGTTAACAGGGCCCTTGGTGAAAAACTGTTTTTT,CASSVNRALGEKLFF
TRBV7-8,TRBJ1-2,-,-,TGTGCCAGCAGCCGCGCGCTAATAGCGGGGGCGGCCATCTATGGCTACACCTTC,CASSRALIAGAAIYGYTF
TRBV19,TRBJ1-2,once,-,TGTGCCAGTAGTACCCTTGTTTTGGGGGCCTATGGCTACACCTTC,CASSTLVLGAYGYTF
TRBV5-1,TRBJ2-1,-,TRBD2,TGCGCCAGCAGCATCACTAGCGGGGTTTACAATGAGCAGTTCTTC,CASSITSGVYNEQFF
TRBV6-5,TRBJ1-2,-,TRBD1,TGTGCCAGCAGTTACACAGGGGAGACGGGCTACACCTTC,CASSYTGETGYTF
TRBV10-3,TRBJ1-6,-,TRBD1,TGTGCCATCAGTGAGTGGACAGGGGTGGAATATAATTCACCCCTCCACTTT,CAISEWTGVEYNSPLHF
TRBV3-1/TRBV3-2,TRBJ2-7,-,-,TGTGCCAGCAGCCAAGCGAAACAGGACAGCGCCTACGAGCAGTACTTC,CASSQAKQDSAYEQYF
TRBV9,TRBJ1-1,-,-,TGTGCCAGCAGCGGGCCGGGTCGCCCCCTGGAGGCTTTCTTT,CASSGPGRPLEAFF
TRBV6-9,TRBJ1-5,-,-,TGTGCCAGCAGTTTGGCCGATGGGGGGGGATTTGTCGAAAGCAATCAGCCCCAGCATTTT,CASSLADGGGFVESNQPQHF
TRBV5-1,TRBJ2-1,-,-,TGCGCCAGCAGCTTGGATCATTATGTGGTAGGAGGCGAGCAGTTCTTC,CASSLDHYVVGGEQFF
TRBV10-2,TRBJ2-7,-,TRBD2,TGCGCCAGCGCCGATTTCAAAACTAGCGGGGGGGCGGGTGAGCAGTACTTC,CASADFKTSGGAGEQYF
TRBV5-1,TRBJ2-5,-,-,TGCGCCAGCAGCCAACAGGAGACCCAGTACTTC,CASSQQETQYF
TRBV5-6,TRBJ2-1,-,-,TGTGCCAGCATCATCCAGGGGTCTGAGCAGTTCTTC,CASIIQGSEQFF